Following are 21 T cell receptor beta chains from one sample sequenced in a study of cytomegalovirus exposure and HLA in healthy donors (TCRdb year 2017). The method was the immunoSEQ multiplex PCR assay. For the multiplex PCR, a mixture combining 60 forward primers for TCR Vbeta segments and 13 reverse primers for TCR Jbeta segments was used. Held by TCRdb, this immuneACCESS table contains in-frame sequences only and omits some clones. Under half of the omission traces to an unresolved V gene where checked; the cause of the rest is unknown. In this sample the table shows approximately 210,000 clones, roughly 78% of which occur a single time. The ten most abundant clones make up 1.5% of the sample. Sequencing was carried out using PBMCs. The receptors stem from a girl aged 10 to 17 in good health and CMV-seropositive.

The rearrangement joins TRBV4-3 to TRBJ2-1; the match to TRBD1 covers 7 bases. Germline V gives CDR1 LGHNA, CDR2 YSLEER. V shed 3 bases and J 5 bases; nucleotides not matched to a gene: 10. The CDR3 has 16 residues. The CDR3 DNA reads TGCGCCAGCAGCCAGGGACAGACGCTAACTAACAATGAGCAGTTCTTC. This gives the protein CASSQGQTLTNNEQFF.

The chain employs TRBV14 and TRBJ2-7, with 7 bases identical to TRBD1. V lost 1 base, J lost 3 bases, and 3 bases stayed unmatched. This CDR3 has 14 residues. Germline V gene lookup returns CDR1 SGHDN and CDR2 FVKESK. CDR3 sequence reads: CASSQGRQGYEQYF. CDR3 DNA sequence: TGTGCCAGCAGCCAAGGCCGACAGGGCTACGAGCAGTACTTC. Based on the CDR3 plus reference TRBV14 and TRBJ2-7, the full variable domain is EAGVTQFPSHSVIEKGQTVTLRCDPISGHDNLYWYRRVMGKEIKFLLHFVKESKQDESGMPNNRFLAERTGGTYSTLKVQPAELEDSGVYFCASSQGRQGYEQYFGPGTRLTVT.

This clone was found a few times. The chain is built from TRBV19 and TRBJ1-1, with TRBD1 matching over 9 bases. The CDR3 sequence is 14 residues long. The V gene's germline CDR1 is LNHDA and CDR2 SQIVND (reference sequence). V lost 2 bases to trimming and J lost 7 bases; unmatched junction nucleotides: 5. The CDR3 nucleotides read TGTGCCAGTAGTATAAACAGGGGGCAGGATGAAGCTTTCTTT. Its protein product is CASSINRGQDEAFF. Complete variable domain (other parts from reference TRBV19 and TRBJ1-1): DGGITQSPKYLFRKEGQNVTLSCEQNLNHDAMYWYRQDPGQGLRLIYYSQIVNDFQKGDIAEGYSVSREKKESFPLTVTSAQKNPTAFYLCASSINRGQDEAFFGQGTRLTVV.

This CDR3 reads CASSRPGQGADYGYTF. The CDR3 DNA follows: TGTGCCAGCAGCCGGCCGGGACAGGGGGCGGACTATGGCTACACCTTC. The chain employs TRBV4-2 and TRBJ1-2; 12 bases line up with TRBD1. V lost 4 bases and J lost 3; bases outside the gene matches: 6. The V gene's germline CDR1 is LGHNA and CDR2 YNFKEQ. The CDR3 runs 16 residues.

This clone was observed a few times. The chain joins TRBV15 to TRBJ1-3; 11 positions agree with TRBD1. This CDR3 has 18 residues. Germline trimming cut 2 bases from V and 3 bases from J; bases unmatched to any gene: 9. Germline V gene lookup returns CDR1 LNHNV and CDR2 YYDKDF (reference sequence). The CDR3 sequence: CATSRKLKGQGDGNTIYF. The CDR3, as DNA: TGTGCCACCAGCAGAAAACTGAAGGGACAGGGGGATGGAAACACCATATATTTT.

V usage is TRBV5-1 and J usage is TRBJ1-2; 9 nucleotides line up with TRBD1. Trimming removed 4 bases from V and 5 bases from J; junction bases left unmatched: 6. This CDR3 is 14 amino acids long. Per germline, CDR1 SGHRS and CDR2 YFSETQ. The CDR3 DNA reads TGCGCCAGCAGCCAAAGGACAGGGGCGTATGGCTACACCTTC. Its translation: CASSQRTGAYGYTF.

This clone was counted once. V gene TRBV7-9 combines with J gene TRBJ1-6; D uncertain. This CDR3 is built from 13 residues. Germline V gene sequence: CDR1 SEHNR, CDR2 FQNEAQ (reference sequence). Trimming removed 3 bases from V and 13 bases from J, with 13 bases in between. DNA for the CDR3: TGTGCCAGCAGCTTGGGTATGGCGGAGCCCCTCCACTTT. Protein product: CASSLGMAEPLHF.

The V call is TRBV7-9, the J call TRBJ2-5; D is uncertain. In germline, CDR1 is SEHNR, CDR2 FQNEAQ (reference sequence). Trimming took 5 bases from V and 2 from J, leaving 3 bases between them. This CDR3 contains 11 residues. CDR3 coding DNA: TGTGCCAGCAGCATACAAGAGACCCAGTACTTC. The encoded protein is CASSIQETQYF.

V is TRBV6-1 and J is TRBJ1-5; D might be TRBD1 (6 bases). Trimming pared 4 bases from V and 2 bases from J, leaving 18 bases between. There are 17 residues in the CDR3. Germline-derived CDR1 and CDR2 are MNHNS and SASEGT. Written as DNA, the CDR3 is TGTGCCAGCAGTGGCCCCGCAGGGGCCTTGGGCAATCAGCCCCAGCATTTT. This codes for CASSGPAGALGNQPQHF.

The chain carries TRBV4-3 and TRBJ1-3; no firm D call. Germline V gene sequence: CDR1 LGHNA, CDR2 YSLEER. The CDR3 is 16 residues long. Trimming removed 5 bases from V and 0 bases from J, with 14 bases in between. The CDR3 region has the DNA TGCGCCAGCAGCGTAACTCGCGGCTCCTCTGGAAACACCATATATTTT. This encodes CASSVTRGSSGNTIYF.

The rearrangement joins TRBV4-1 to TRBJ2-3, with D unresolved. The CDR3 sequence is 15 residues long. Germline V gene lookup returns CDR1 MGHRA and CDR2 YSYEKL. Between the trimmed V and J ends, which lost 2 bases and 4 bases, there was a span of 13 bases. CDR3 residues: CASSQTPLASDTQYF. CDR3 nucleotides: TGCGCCAGCAGCCAAACCCCCCTTGCGTCAGATACGCAGTATTTT.

This clone was detected a few times. The V gene is TRBV5-1, the J gene TRBJ1-1; 8 nucleotides line up with TRBD1. V lost 6 bases and J lost 1; bases outside the gene matches: 5. Germline V gene lookup returns CDR1 SGHRS and CDR2 YFSETQ. The CDR3 length is 14 residues. CDR3 sequence (DNA): TGCGCCAGCAATCTACAGGGGGGGAACACTGAAGCTTTCTTT. It encodes CASNLQGGNTEAFF.

The V gene is TRBV6-4, the J gene TRBJ2-3, with 11 bases aligning to TRBD2. Germline loops: CDR1 MRHNA, CDR2 SNTAGT. Trimming cost V 0 bases and J 4 bases; bases outside gene matches: 3. The CDR3 has 16 amino acids. The DNA of the CDR3 is TGTGCCAGCAGTGACTCTGGGACTAGCGGTTCAGATACGCAGTATTTT. It translates to CASSDSGTSGSDTQYF.

The CDR3 region has the DNA TGCGCCAGCAGCCAAGTCCCCCGACAGGACAATGAGCAGTTCTTC. Translating gives CASSQVPRQDNEQFF. This chain joins TRBV4-1 and TRBJ2-1; D perhaps matches TRBD1 (6 bases). Per germline, CDR1 MGHRA and CDR2 YSYEKL. The V gene lost 1 base and the J gene lost 5 bases, with 12 bases spanning the gap. CDR3 length: 15 residues.

The chain carries TRBV7-6 and TRBJ2-5; perhaps TRBD2 as D (7 bases). This CDR3 is built from 15 residues. Germline V gives CDR1 SGHVS, CDR2 FNYEAQ. The V and J ends lost 6 bases and 2 bases respectively, with 16 bases between them. The CDR3 loop reads CASSSGGATQETQYF. The CDR3 DNA reads TGTGCCAGCAGTTCTGGGGGGGCTACGCAAGAGACCCAGTACTTC. The variable domain in full, with the rest retrieved from reference TRBV7-6 and TRBJ2-5, is GAGVSQSPRYKVTKRGQDVALRCDPISGHVSLYWYRQALGQGPEFLTYFNYEAQQDKSGLPNDRFSAERPEGSISTLTIQRTEQRDSAMYRCASSSGGATQETQYFGPGTRLLVL.

The chain is built from TRBV11-2 and TRBJ1-3, with TRBD1 matching over 7 bases. Unmatched junction bases numbered 8, after V lost 3 bases and J lost 0 bases. This CDR3 region has 17 residues. Germline V gene sequence: CDR1 SGHAT, CDR2 FQNNGV. The CDR3 sequence: CASSFRQGTDSGNTIYF. As DNA, the CDR3 is TGTGCCAGCAGCTTTCGACAGGGCACTGACTCTGGAAACACCATATATTTT.

This clone has only one observation. The chain is built from TRBV7-2 and TRBJ2-7, with TRBD2 matching 14 bases. The germline V gene has CDR1 SGHTA and CDR2 FQGNSA. Trimming took 0 bases from V and 7 from J; bases not matched to a gene: 5. This CDR3 is built from 16 residues. The chain's CDR3 is CASSLAQTSGGGEQYF. The DNA for the CDR3 is TGTGCCAGCAGCTTAGCCCAGACTAGCGGGGGGGGAGAGCAGTACTTC. Full variable domain (remainder filled in from reference TRBV7-2 and TRBJ2-7): GAGVSQSPSNKVTEKGKDVELRCDPISGHTALYWYRQSLGQGLEFLIYFQGNSAPDKSGLPSDRFSAERTGGSVSTLTIQRTQQEDSAVYLCASSLAQTSGGGEQYFGPGTRLTVT.

This clone showed up just once. The chain employs TRBV7-8 and TRBJ2-5, with D tentatively TRBD1 (6 bases). Germline V gene lookup returns CDR1 SGHVS and CDR2 FQNEAQ. This CDR3 contains 16 residues. V was shortened by 5 bases and J by 5 bases, with 21 bases between the two germline ends. CDR3 protein: CASSQLGGPGRETQYF. The DNA for the CDR3 is TGTGCCAGCAGCCAATTAGGGGGTCCTGGGCGGGAGACCCAGTACTTC.

This chain uses TRBV4-3 with TRBJ2-3, with 7 bases fitting TRBD1. Germline V gene lookup returns CDR1 LGHNA and CDR2 YSLEER. The CDR3 has 17 amino acids. The V gene end was trimmed by 4 bases and the J gene end by 4 bases; junction bases not matched to a gene: 14. The CDR3 spells CASSPNKDRTGSDTQYF. The CDR3 DNA reads TGCGCCAGCAGCCCCAATAAAGATAGGACAGGCTCAGATACGCAGTATTTT.

The chain is built from TRBV10-2 and TRBJ2-7; 10 bases fit TRBD2. V dropped 4 bases and J dropped 2; count of bases not matched to a gene: 2. Germline-derived CDR1 and CDR2 are WSHSY and SAAADI. This CDR3 contains 14 residues. The CDR3 loop is CASSVAGGPYEQYF. As DNA, the CDR3 is TGCGCCAGCAGTGTAGCGGGGGGACCCTACGAGCAGTACTTC.

The V and J genes are TRBV5-4 and TRBJ2-7; TRBD2 might be the D (6 bases). Per the germline V gene, CDR1 is SGHNT and CDR2 is YYREEE (reference sequence). CDR3 length equals 15 residues. Trimming removed 4 bases at V and 2 bases at J, with 16 bases between. The CDR3 sequence is CASSHLAVSTYEQYF. The CDR3 nucleotides are TGTGCCAGCAGCCATTTAGCGGTTTCTACCTACGAGCAGTACTTC.